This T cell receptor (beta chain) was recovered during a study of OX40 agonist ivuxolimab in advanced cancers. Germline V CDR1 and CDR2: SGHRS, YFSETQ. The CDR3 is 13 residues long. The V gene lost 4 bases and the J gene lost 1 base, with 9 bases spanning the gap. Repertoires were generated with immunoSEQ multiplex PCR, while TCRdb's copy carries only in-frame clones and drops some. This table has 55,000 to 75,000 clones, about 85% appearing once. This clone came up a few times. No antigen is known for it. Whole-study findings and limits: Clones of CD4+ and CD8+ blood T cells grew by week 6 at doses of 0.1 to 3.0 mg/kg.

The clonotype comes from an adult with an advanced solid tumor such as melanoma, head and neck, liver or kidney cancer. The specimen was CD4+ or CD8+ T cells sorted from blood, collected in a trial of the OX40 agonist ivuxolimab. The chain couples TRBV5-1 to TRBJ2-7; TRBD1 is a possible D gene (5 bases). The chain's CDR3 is CASSVGLSYEQYF. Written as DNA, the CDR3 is TGCGCCAGCAGCGTGGGGCTTTCCTACGAGCAGTACTTC.